The rows below give T cell receptor beta chains drawn from one sample of a study of regulatory T cells in long-lasting Graves disease. TCRdb re-called the multiplex PCR reads with MiXCR, one entry per CDR3 protein. This table holds under 700,000 distinct CDR3 sequences, roughly 16% found once. The data also belong to a second study, concerning T cells in Graves' hyperthyroidism and ophthalmopathy.

This specimen consisted of peripheral blood mononuclear cells (PBMCs), obtained at new diagnosis, from a patient treated with antithyroid drugs. The origin of the receptors is a woman aged 35-65 years with Graves disease. CDR3s include the opening cysteine and the closing phenylalanine or tryptophan.

v_call	j_call	cdr3_aa
TRBV11-2	TRBJ1-1	CASSLGRGAEAFF
TRBV18	TRBJ1-5	CASSPPGGQYNQPQHF
TRBV7-2	TRBJ2-3	CASSLFSGGGTDTQYF
TRBV6-9	TRBJ1-4	CASSYPGGGEKLFF
TRBV27	TRBJ1-6	CASSSQGGKNSPLHF
TRBV20-1	TRBJ1-2	CSASILQGRGGYTF
TRBV6-8	TRBJ2-2	CASSYESGTGYTGELFF
TRBV2	TRBJ1-6	CASSERETDTSTLHF
TRBV6-2/TRBV6-3	TRBJ2-3	CASSWGGTDTQYF
TRBV10-3	TRBJ1-6	CAIKGQEVSPLHF
TRBV12-3/TRBV12-4	TRBJ1-2	CASSSGQGFNYGYTF
TRBV7-9	TRBJ1-2	CASSSNTGNGYTF
TRBV20-1	TRBJ1-1	CSARVLNMPNTEAFF
TRBV6-2/TRBV6-3	TRBJ1-1	CASSPTARGEAFF
TRBV19	TRBJ1-2	CATGQVNGYGYTF